The clone carrying this TCR beta chain was counted between two and nine times. Its specificity is unknown. The sample is drawn from a study of T-cell memory formation after mild COVID-19. General study points: In pre-infection memory, a portion of responding clones appeared, which suggested that cross-reactive memory joined. Clones shrinking between day 15 and 85 showed a balanced CD4/CD8 split, and those that grew later tilted toward CD4+.

cDNA libraries for TCR alpha and TCR beta, carrying sample barcodes and UMIs, came from 5'RACE with constant-segment primers. TCRdb fed the 5' RACE reads into MiXCR, producing one record per CDR3 protein. Of 300,000 to 350,000 distinct CDR3 sequences detected, roughly an eighth appear once; the ten largest clones hold roughly 21%. Trimming stripped 5 bases from V and 5 bases from J, with 16 bases between. Germline values: CDR1 MDHEN, CDR2 SYDVKM. The CDR3 length is 15 residues. The chain combines TRBV28 with TRBJ1-5, with D possibly being TRBD1 (5 bases). Material for sequencing was PBMCs or a T cell subset sorted from them (not recorded which). This clonotype originated in a man younger than 35 who had mild COVID-19 (a few samples of this study predate the infection). Cell type and time point are not known. CDR3 DNA: TGTGCCAGCAGTCTCCCCGCAGGGACCTATCAGCCCCAGCATTTT. This codes for CASSLPAGTYQPQHF.